The clone carrying this T cell receptor (beta chain) came up a few times. Its target is unknown. This specimen belongs to a study of identical twins. Overall study findings and caveats: Out-of-frame alpha sequences common to twins exhibited an excess of low generation probability. Analyses of zero insertions could, in part, be confounded by invariant MAIT and iNKT cells. Monozygotic twins shared more out-of-frame TCR alpha than recombination models predicted. With abundant cord blood beta clonotypes, insertions were fewer; memory repertoires showed no such pattern.

TCRdb reanalysed the 5' RACE reads using MiXCR and keeps one entry per CDR3 protein. The sample holds 510,000 or so distinct CDR3 sequences, roughly 15% seen once. The CDR3 length is 15 residues. Trimming removed 3 bases from V and 7 bases from J; junction bases left unmatched: 8. Germline CDR1 reads LNHNV; CDR2 reads YYDKDF (reference sequence). These same data were also listed under a study on yellow fever vaccine responses in identical twins.

The source is a woman aged 18 to 35 in good health. The sequenced material came from CD4+ T cells sorted from blood. V gene TRBV15 combines with J gene TRBJ1-5, with 8 bases aligning to TRBD1. The CDR3 region has the DNA TGTGCCACCAGCAGCAGGACAGGGTCGGTCCAGCCCCAGCATTTT. This sequence encodes CATSSRTGSVQPQHF.